What follows are 19 T cell receptor beta chains derived from one specimen sequenced in a study of T cells in Graves' hyperthyroidism and ophthalmopathy. Amplified regions were TCR beta CDR3 sequences from RNA transcripts. HTBI primers drove first-round RT-PCR of the TCR CDR3. TCRdb processed the multiplex PCR reads anew with MiXCR; each CDR3 protein has one entry. The table has approximately 600,000 distinct CDR3 sequences, 12% to 15% seen once. Sequenced material: blood. The origin of the receptors is a woman between 18 and 29 years old with Graves' ophthalmopathy.

In this sample, this clonotype turned up a few times. The rearrangement uses TRBV6-1 and TRBJ2-7, with 7 nucleotides matching TRBD2. The germline gives CDR1 MNHNS, CDR2 SASEGT. The V segment lost 8 bases and the J segment 5 bases; nucleotides outside the gene matches: 9. This CDR3 is 13 amino acids long. For the CDR3, the DNA is TGTGCCAGCCCTACTAGCGCGGCCCACGAGCAGTACTTC. It yields the protein CASPTSAAHEQYF.

This clonotype was detected many times. The gene calls are TRBV27 and TRBJ2-3, with D perhaps matching TRBD2 (5 bases). Trimming stripped 2 bases from V and 0 bases from J, with 12 bases between. CDR3 length: 16 amino acids. Germline V gene data show CDR1 as MNHEY and CDR2 as SMNVEV (reference sequence). The CDR3 DNA is TGTGCCAGCAGTTTAGGTGCTAGCTCTAGCACAGATACGCAGTATTTT. This codes for CASSLGASSSTDTQYF.

This clonotype has more than one count but fewer than ten. This rearrangement joins TRBV30 to TRBJ2-5; tentative D call: TRBD2 (5 bases). There are 12 residues in the CDR3. CDR1 is GTSNPN and CDR2 is SVGIG in the germline V gene (reference sequence). V was trimmed by 5 bases and J by 5 bases, leaving 12 bases between them. CDR3 nucleotides: TGTGCCTGGGCCCCTTCGGGGGAGACCCAGTACTTC. It codes for CAWAPSGETQYF.

The chain joins TRBV27 to TRBJ1-6; D uncertain. Trimming shortened V by 2 bases and J by 7 bases, and 18 bases separated the two germline ends. The CDR3 loop spans 17 amino acids. CDR1 is MNHEY, CDR2 SMNVEV, per germline (reference sequence). CDR3 DNA sequence: TGTGCCAGCAGTTTACACCCTACCGATGGGGAAAATTCACCCCTCCACTTT. Amino acids: CASSLHPTDGENSPLHF.

This clonotype was detected ten times or more. V gene TRBV11-3 combines with J gene TRBJ2-2, with D tentatively TRBD1 or TRBD2 (5 bases each). The ends were cut back, 3 bases at V and 0 bases at J, with 11 bases in the middle. This CDR3 contains 16 residues. Germline V gene data show CDR1 as SGHNT and CDR2 as YENEEA. The CDR3 reads CASSLGVTANTGELFF. The CDR3 nucleotides are TGTGCCAGCAGCTTGGGGGTCACAGCGAACACCGGGGAGCTGTTTTTT.

At least ten counts were recorded for this clonotype. The chain links TRBV10-3 to TRBJ2-3; D remains unclear. V dropped 11 bases and J dropped 1 base, with 13 bases sitting between them. The CDR3 has 13 amino acids. Germline lookup yields CDR1 ENHRY and CDR2 SYGVKD. The CDR3 bases are TGTGCCTCACAGATCGATGGCACAGATACGCAGTATTTT. Encoded protein: CASQIDGTDTQYF.

This clonotype has a count of ten or more. The chain couples TRBV2 to TRBJ1-2; D is perhaps TRBD1 (5 bases). V dropped 6 bases and J dropped 0 bases, with 11 bases sitting between them. Germline V gene data show CDR1 as SNHLY and CDR2 as FYNNEI. This CDR3 is 14 amino acids long. The CDR3 region has the DNA TGTGCCAGCAGGATGGACATAGCTAACTATGGCTACACCTTC. Protein: CASRMDIANYGYTF.

This clonotype was seen at least ten times. The chain couples TRBV7-2 to TRBJ2-2; possibly TRBD1 for D (6 bases). CDR3 length: 15 residues. CDR1 is SGHTA, CDR2 FQGNSA, per germline. Trimming took 1 base from V and 8 from J, leaving 14 bases between them. The CDR3 DNA is TGTGCCAGCAGCTTAGTAGGGGGTCCCGCAGGGGAGCTGTTTTTT. Translating gives CASSLVGGPAGELFF.

This clonotype appeared a few times. The chain couples TRBV20-1 to TRBJ2-1; either TRBD1 or TRBD2 may supply D (6 bases each). V gave up 0 bases and J gave up 8 bases, with 17 bases separating them. CDR3 size: 15 residues. The V gene's germline CDR1 is DFQATT and CDR2 SNEGSKA (reference sequence). This CDR3 is CSARDGGGARDEQFF. CDR3 DNA sequence: TGCAGTGCTAGAGATGGAGGGGGAGCTAGGGATGAGCAGTTCTTC.

This clonotype was observed at least ten times. This chain links TRBV5-1 with TRBJ2-1, with 9 bases lining up with TRBD1. V was pared by 3 bases and J by 6 bases, with 7 bases of the junction left unmatched. This CDR3 region has 15 residues. Germline V gene lookup returns CDR1 SGHRS and CDR2 YFSETQ. DNA of the CDR3: TGCGCCAGCAGCTCTGTAATGACAGGGGGCAATGAGCAGTTCTTC. It yields the protein CASSSVMTGGNEQFF. The full variable domain, with the rest looked up from reference TRBV5-1 and TRBJ2-1, is KAGVTQTPRYLIKTRGQQVTLSCSPISGHRSVSWYQQTPGQGLQFLFEYFSETQRNKGNFPGRFSGRQFSNSRSEMNVSTLELGDSALYLCASSSVMTGGNEQFFGPGTRLTVL.

Many counts were recorded for this clonotype. The CDR3 DNA reads TGCAGTGCTCAGGGGGGCGGGTACCGTGCCGGGGAGCTGTTTTTT. Protein product: CSAQGGGYRAGELFF. V gene TRBV20-1 combines with J gene TRBJ2-2; maybe TRBD1 (7 bases). The CDR3 has 15 amino acids. CDR1 is DFQATT, CDR2 SNEGSKA, per germline (reference sequence). With 5 bases removed from V and 6 bases from J, the gap between germline ends came to 19 bases.

The rearrangement links TRBV2 to TRBJ2-5, with 11 bases aligning to TRBD2. This CDR3 contains 14 residues. Germline values: CDR1 SNHLY, CDR2 FYNNEI. V lost 7 bases to trimming and J lost 3 bases; unmatched junction nucleotides: 4. The CDR3: CASTGLAEEETQYF. The CDR3 nucleotides read TGTGCCAGCACGGGACTAGCGGAAGAAGAGACCCAGTACTTC. Filled out from reference TRBV2 and TRBJ2-5, the complete variable domain reads EPEVTQTPSHQVTQMGQEVILRCVPISNHLYFYWYRQILGQKVEFLVSFYNNEISEKSEIFDDQFSVERPDGSNFTLKIRSTKLEDSAMYFCASTGLAEEETQYFGPGTRLLVL.

This clonotype occurred many times. The V call is TRBV14, the J call TRBJ2-3; 8 nucleotides agree with TRBD2. The trim removed 1 base at V and 2 bases at J, leaving 8 bases unmatched. The CDR3 has 17 amino acids. Germline V gene lookup returns CDR1 SGHDN and CDR2 FVKESK. CDR3 residues: CASSQVWTSRDTDTQYF. Here the CDR3 DNA reads TGTGCCAGCAGCCAAGTCTGGACTAGCCGAGACACAGATACGCAGTATTTT. Filled out from reference TRBV14 and TRBJ2-3, the complete variable domain reads EAGVTQFPSHSVIEKGQTVTLRCDPISGHDNLYWYRRVMGKEIKFLLHFVKESKQDESGMPNNRFLAERTGGTYSTLKVQPAELEDSGVYFCASSQVWTSRDTDTQYFGPGTRLTVL.

The chain couples TRBV28 to TRBJ2-7; 8 nucleotides agree with TRBD2. Trimming cost V 7 bases and J 4 bases; bases outside gene matches: 18. CDR3 length: 17 amino acids. Germline values: CDR1 MDHEN, CDR2 SYDVKM. The CDR3 coding sequence is TGTGCCAGCAACCGGGGGGGGAGCGGGAGCTTTCGGTACGAGCAGTACTTC. This codes for CASNRGGSGSFRYEQYF.

The J gene is TRBJ1-6, the V gene TRBV4-2, with D possibly matching TRBD1 (6 bases). From germline, CDR1 is LGHNA and CDR2 YNFKEQ. Trimming took 1 base from V and 15 from J, leaving 22 bases between them. The CDR3 has 16 amino acids. The CDR3 bases are TGTGCCAGCAGCCAAGGAGTCAACAGGGCTGGGGGCATCCTCCACTTT. It yields the protein CASSQGVNRAGGILHF.

The table lists this clonotype with many counts. V gene TRBV28 combines with J gene TRBJ2-1; 10 bases align to TRBD1. The germline V gene encodes CDR1 MDHEN and CDR2 SYDVKM. The CDR3 covers 23 residues. Losses at the gene ends were 2 bases for V and 3 bases for J; bases not matched to a gene: 25. The CDR3 reads CASSLPHDRGRYLIRLNYNEQFF. As DNA, the CDR3 is TGTGCCAGCAGTTTACCCCACGACAGGGGGCGATATCTCATTCGCCTTAACTACAATGAGCAGTTCTTC.

This clonotype has only a few counts. The rearrangement joins TRBV5-8 to TRBJ1-4; 11 nucleotides agree with TRBD1. The V and J ends lost 2 bases and 0 bases, in that order; junction bases with no gene match: 9. From germline, CDR1 is SGHTS and CDR2 YDEGEE. CDR3 length equals 19 residues. The CDR3 nucleotides read TGTGCCAGCAGCTTATACCTAGGACAGGGGGCCTCAACTAATGAAAAACTGTTTTTT. This translates into CASSLYLGQGASTNEKLFF.

This clonotype occurred many times. This sequence joins TRBV2 and TRBJ2-2, with 9 bases lining up with TRBD1. Germline CDR1 is SNHLY and CDR2 is FYNNEI. This CDR3 contains 15 residues. The V gene end was trimmed by 2 bases and the J gene end by 6 bases; junction bases not matched to a gene: 4. The CDR3 reads CASSETDRGSGELFF. For the CDR3, the DNA is TGTGCCAGCAGTGAAACGGACAGGGGTTCCGGGGAGCTGTTTTTT.

This clonotype showed up just a few times. The chain is built from TRBV13 and TRBJ2-2, with 10 bases matching TRBD2. Trimming removed 2 bases from V and 7 bases from J; junction bases left unmatched: 4. Germline V CDR1 and CDR2: PRHDT, FYEKMQ (reference sequence). This CDR3 is built from 15 residues. DNA for the CDR3: TGTGCCAGCAGCTTATTAGCGGGAGGTCTCGGGGAGCTGTTTTTT. This codes for CASSLLAGGLGELFF.